Following are 6 T cell receptor gamma chains from one sample sequenced in a study of γδ T cells in repeated Plasmodium falciparum infection. TCRdb reanalysed the multiplex PCR reads with CATT. This repertoire shows 25,000 to 30,000 gamma-chain clones, under 3% found once; its top ten account for about 30%. Gammadelta T cells were flow-sorted from PBMC into Vgamma9/Vdelta2+ and Vdelta2-negative populations for bulk analysis. Sequenced sample: gamma-delta T cells from blood. The source of these receptors is a pool of human donors (malaria-infected and uninfected, not separated).

This clone was seen ten or more times. This probably arose from a read error, given a far larger clone one base away. V usage is TRGV9 and J usage is TRGJ1 or TRGJ2. Germline V gene lookup returns CDR1 GITISATS and CDR2 ISYDGTV (reference sequence). The CDR3 totals 12 residues. Here the CDR3 DNA reads TGTGCCCTGTGGGAGTTTTATTATAAGAAACTCTTT. It yields the protein CALWEFYYKKLF.

This clone occurred a few times. The amino acid sequence in TCRdb belongs to a much larger clone and departs from this DNA's translation at residue 18, likely a sequencing read error; the sequence shown is translated from the DNA. The gene calls are TRGV9 and TRGJ1 or TRGJ2. Germline V gene data show CDR1 as GITISATS and CDR2 as ISYDGTV (reference sequence). The CDR3 consists of 22 residues. The CDR3 DNA sequence: TGTGCCTTGTGGGAGGTGCCCCCACGACGCCCTAGAAAGAAGGTCTCTTATGATAAGAAACTCTTT. Residues: CALWEVPPRRPRKKVSYDKKLF.

This clone has at least ten counts. The protein TCRdb gives is from a much larger clone and does not agree with this DNA's translation at residue 2, likely a read error; the protein shown here comes from the DNA. CDR3 in DNA: TGTACCACCTGGGATGGGCGGCTTTATAAGAAACTCTTT. Residues: CTTWDGRLYKKLF. The chain links TRGV4 to TRGJ1 or TRGJ2. The J gene, missing from TCRdb, was assigned here through DNA to germline matching. The CDR3 runs 13 residues. Looked up from germline, CDR1 is EGSTGY and CDR2 is YDSYTSSV.

This clone was counted many times. The translation of this DNA and the TCRdb protein of a much larger clone differ at residue 5, probably owing to a read error; the protein shown here is translated from the DNA. The chain is built from TRGV3 and TRGJ1 or TRGJ2. The J gene, not given by TCRdb, was assigned here from a germline match of the nucleotide sequence. Germline CDR1 and CDR2: VTNTFY and YDVSTARD (reference sequence). V trimming: 5 bases; J trimming: 3 bases; junction bases outside the gene matches: 13. CDR3 length: 15 amino acids. CDR3 amino acids: CATWGVGPPYYKKLF. DNA of the CDR3: TGTGCCACCTGGGGCGTAGGCCCCCCTTATTATAAGAAACTCTTT.

This clone has a handful of counts. For this DNA, TCRdb reports the protein of a much larger clone, which diverges at residue 5, most likely from a read error; the protein presented here is translated directly from the DNA. The chain is built from TRGV4 and TRGJ1 or TRGJ2. Assignment of the J gene here rests on matching the DNA to germline, because TCRdb gives none. CDR3 length equals 11 residues. The J segment lost 12 bases and the V segment lost 11 bases, leaving 16 bases of the junction unmatched. Germline V CDR1 and CDR2: EGSTGY, YDSYTSSV. CDR3 sequence (DNA): TGTGCCATTGGTAGGACCTTTTTGAAACTCTTT. It encodes CAIGRTFLKLF.

This clone counts as medium-sized (0.01 to 0.1%). This sequence joins TRGV9 and TRGJ1 or TRGJ2. Germline CDR1 is GITISATS and CDR2 is ISYDGTV (reference sequence). The CDR3 has 11 residues. V dropped 5 bases and J dropped 3; count of bases not matched to a gene: 1. This CDR3 reads CALWGYYKKLF. The CDR3 DNA sequence: TGTGCCTTGTGGGGTTATTATAAGAAACTCTTT.